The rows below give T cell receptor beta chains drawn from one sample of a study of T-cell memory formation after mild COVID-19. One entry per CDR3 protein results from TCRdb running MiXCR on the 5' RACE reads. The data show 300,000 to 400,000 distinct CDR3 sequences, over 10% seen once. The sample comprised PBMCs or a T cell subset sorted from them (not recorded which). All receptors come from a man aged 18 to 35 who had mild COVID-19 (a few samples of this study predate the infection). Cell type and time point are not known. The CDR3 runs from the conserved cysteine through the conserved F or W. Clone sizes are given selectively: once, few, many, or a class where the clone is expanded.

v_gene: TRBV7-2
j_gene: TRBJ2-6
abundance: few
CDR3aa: CASRDTGSGANVLTF

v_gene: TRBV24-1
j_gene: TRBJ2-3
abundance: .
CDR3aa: CATSEGTHLGTDTQYF

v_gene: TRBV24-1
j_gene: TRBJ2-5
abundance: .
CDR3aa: CATSGTSGGPGQETQYF

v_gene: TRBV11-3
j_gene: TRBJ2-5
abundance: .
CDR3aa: CASSPGQGEEDTQYF

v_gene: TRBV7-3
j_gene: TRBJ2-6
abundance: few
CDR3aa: CASSFGGLPSGANVLTF

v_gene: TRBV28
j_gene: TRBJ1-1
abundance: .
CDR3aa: CASSLFISEAFF

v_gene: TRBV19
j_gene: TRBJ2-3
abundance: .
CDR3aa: CASTPGLAGADKQYF

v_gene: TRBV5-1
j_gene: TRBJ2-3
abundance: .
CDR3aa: CASSPLERGAFTDTQYF

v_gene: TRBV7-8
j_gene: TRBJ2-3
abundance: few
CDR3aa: CASTHRGVLSRTQYF

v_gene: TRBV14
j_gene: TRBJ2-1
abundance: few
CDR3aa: CASSQDALAGYNEQFF

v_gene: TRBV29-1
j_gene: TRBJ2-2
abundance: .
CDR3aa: CSVGGHGELFF

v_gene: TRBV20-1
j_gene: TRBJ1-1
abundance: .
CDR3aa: CSARDSRILVAFF

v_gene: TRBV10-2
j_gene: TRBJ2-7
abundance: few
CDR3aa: CASSETTGTNGGYEQYF

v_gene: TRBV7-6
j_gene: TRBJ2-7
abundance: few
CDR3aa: CASSRDRSSYEQYF

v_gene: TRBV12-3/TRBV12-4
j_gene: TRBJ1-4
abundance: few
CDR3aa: CASSFFDKWSKLFF

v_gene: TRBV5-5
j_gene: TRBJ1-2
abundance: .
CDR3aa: CASRSDRVGYGYTF

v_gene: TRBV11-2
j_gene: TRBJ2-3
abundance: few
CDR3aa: CASSQRGGDSYSNTQYF

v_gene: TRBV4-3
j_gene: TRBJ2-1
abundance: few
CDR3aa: CASSHRTSGGDEQFF

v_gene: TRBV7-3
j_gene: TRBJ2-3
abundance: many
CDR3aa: CASSLTDGGADTQYF

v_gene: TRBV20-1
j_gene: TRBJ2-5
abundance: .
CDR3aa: CSARRTGGRETQYF

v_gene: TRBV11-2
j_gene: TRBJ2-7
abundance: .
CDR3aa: CASSAQGIEQYF

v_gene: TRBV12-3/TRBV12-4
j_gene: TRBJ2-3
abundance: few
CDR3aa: CASSFEGLSTDTQYF

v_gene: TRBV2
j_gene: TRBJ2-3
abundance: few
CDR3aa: CASRPSGGYYTDTQYF

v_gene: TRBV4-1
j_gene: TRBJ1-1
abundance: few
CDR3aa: CASSQARGLGAEAFF

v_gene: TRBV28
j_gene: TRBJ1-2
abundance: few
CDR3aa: CASIRDRGTYGYTF

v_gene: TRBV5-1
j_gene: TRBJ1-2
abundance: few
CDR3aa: CASSLAQGGDYGYTF

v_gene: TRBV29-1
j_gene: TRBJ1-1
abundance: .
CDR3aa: CSVVDRGDTEAFF

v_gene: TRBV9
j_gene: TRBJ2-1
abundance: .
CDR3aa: CASSVSTGGYNEQFF

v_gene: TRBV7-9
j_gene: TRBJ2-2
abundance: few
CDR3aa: CASRPTPDSNTGELFF

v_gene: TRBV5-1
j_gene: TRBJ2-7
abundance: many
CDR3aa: CASSSGTGVRFEQYF